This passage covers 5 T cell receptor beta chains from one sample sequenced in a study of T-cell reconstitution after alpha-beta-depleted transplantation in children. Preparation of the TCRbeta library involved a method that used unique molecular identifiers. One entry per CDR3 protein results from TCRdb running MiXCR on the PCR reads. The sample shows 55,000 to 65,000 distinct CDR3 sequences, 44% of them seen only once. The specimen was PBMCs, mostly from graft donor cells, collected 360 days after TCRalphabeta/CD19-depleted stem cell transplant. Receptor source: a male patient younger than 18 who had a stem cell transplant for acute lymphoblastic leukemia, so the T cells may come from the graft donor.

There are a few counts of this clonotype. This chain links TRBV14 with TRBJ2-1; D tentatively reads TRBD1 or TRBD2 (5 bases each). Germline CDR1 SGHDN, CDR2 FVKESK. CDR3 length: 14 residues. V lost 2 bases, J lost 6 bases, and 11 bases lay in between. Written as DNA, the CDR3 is TGTGCCAGCAGCCAACCCAGGGCGGGCAATGAGCAGTTCTTC. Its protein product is CASSQPRAGNEQFF.

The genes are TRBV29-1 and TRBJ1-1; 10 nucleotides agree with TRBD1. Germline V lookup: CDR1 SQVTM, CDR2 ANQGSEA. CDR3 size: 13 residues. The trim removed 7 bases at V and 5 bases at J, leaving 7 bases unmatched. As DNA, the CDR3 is TGCAGCGGACCCGACAGGGGGCGAACTGAAGCTTTCTTT. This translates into CSGPDRGRTEAFF.

The CDR3 bases are TGTGCCAGCAGCTTGGGTTTTAGGTCGGCGGGGGGGCGGAGCACAGATACGCAGTATTTT. Protein product: CASSLGFRSAGGRSTDTQYF. This chain joins TRBV11-2 and TRBJ2-3; 9 nucleotides match TRBD2. Germline V gene data show CDR1 as SGHAT and CDR2 as FQNNGV. Germline trimming cut 3 bases from V and 0 bases from J; bases unmatched to any gene: 16. The CDR3 is 20 amino acids.

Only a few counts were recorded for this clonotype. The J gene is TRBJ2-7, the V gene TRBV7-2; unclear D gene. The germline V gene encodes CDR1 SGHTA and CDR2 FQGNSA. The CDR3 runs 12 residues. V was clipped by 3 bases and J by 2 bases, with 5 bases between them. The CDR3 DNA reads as TGTGCCAGCAGCTTCGGACCCTACGAGCAGTACTTC. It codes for CASSFGPYEQYF.

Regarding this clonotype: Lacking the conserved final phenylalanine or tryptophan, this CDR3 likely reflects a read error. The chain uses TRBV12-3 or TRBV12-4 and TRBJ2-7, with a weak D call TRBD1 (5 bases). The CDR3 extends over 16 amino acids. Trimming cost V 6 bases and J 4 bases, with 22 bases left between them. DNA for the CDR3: TGTGCCAGCAGCCCGATGGCCCAGGGAATCGGGTACGAGCAGTACTCC. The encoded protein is CASSPMAQGIGYEQYS.